What follows describes a single T cell receptor beta chain. The antigen it recognizes is unknown. Per-nucleotide qualities are absent, and no much larger clonotype sits a single base away. These data are taken from a study of T cell changes during pregnancy in multiple sclerosis (dated by TCRdb to the late 2010s). Concerning the study at large: In women with multiple sclerosis, the researchers looked at how the T cell repertoire shifted as pregnancy progressed.

The library was built by means of the immunoSEQ multiplex PCR assay. TCRdb carries this immuneACCESS record with in-frame sequences only. Its versions omit some clonotypes, under half of them owing to an unresolved V gene in the studies checked, with the rest unexplained. This sample holds roughly 110,000 clones; 85% to 95% were observed only once. The ten largest clones capture 0.78% of the sample. Trimming at the junction amounts to 6 bases on V and 4 bases on J, and the germline ends lie 21 bases apart. Reading from cysteine to phenylalanine, the CDR3 counts 16 amino acids. Only the CDR3 region is kept as DNA, spanning 48 bases read in frame from base 1. The germline V gene yields SGHTA for CDR1 and FQGNSA for CDR2.

Recombination connected TRBV7-2 to TRBJ1-1; the D gene is perhaps TRBD1, from 6 matching bases. The input for sequencing was peripheral blood, taken in the third trimester of pregnancy. The source of this sequence is a female donor in good health, enrolled as a control in a pregnancy study. The CDR3 amino acid sequence is: CASRFTGYAAGTEAFF. The nucleotide sequence reads TGTGCCAGCAGATTCACAGGGTACGCCGCGGGCACTGAAGCTTTCTTT.